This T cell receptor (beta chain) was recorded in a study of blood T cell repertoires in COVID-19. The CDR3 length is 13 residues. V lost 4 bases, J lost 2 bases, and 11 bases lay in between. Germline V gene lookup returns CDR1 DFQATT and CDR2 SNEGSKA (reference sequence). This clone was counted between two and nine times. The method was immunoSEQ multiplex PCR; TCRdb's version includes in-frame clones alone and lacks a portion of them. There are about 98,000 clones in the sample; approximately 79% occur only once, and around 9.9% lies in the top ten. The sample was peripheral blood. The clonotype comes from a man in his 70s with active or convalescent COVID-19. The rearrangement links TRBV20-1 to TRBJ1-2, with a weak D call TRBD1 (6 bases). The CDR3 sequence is CSAIEGGNYGYTF. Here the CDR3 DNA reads TGCAGTGCTATTGAGGGGGGGAACTATGGCTACACCTTC.